This T cell receptor beta chain is drawn from a study of blood T cell repertoires in COVID-19. Germline values: CDR1 MNHEY, CDR2 SVGAGI. V lost 6 bases and J lost 0, with 8 bases in between. This CDR3 has 13 amino acids. Generated by immunoSEQ multiplex PCR, the TCRdb table keeps only in-frame clones and is missing some. The profile covers about 140,000 clones, with 75% to 90% appearing a single time and 1.7% taken by the ten largest. The clonotype originates from a woman in her forties or fifties with acute or convalescent COVID-19. The sequencing input was peripheral blood. The chain joins TRBV6-5 to TRBJ1-1, with no clear D. The CDR3 DNA reads as TGTGCCAGCAGCCCCGTTATGAACACTGAAGCTTTCTTT. It specifies CASSPVMNTEAFF.